A single sample is the source of the 21 T cell receptor beta chains below, sequenced in a study of blood T cell repertoires in COVID-19 (TCRdb year 2020). The method was the immunoSEQ multiplex PCR assay. This immuneACCESS table, as held by TCRdb, lists in-frame sequences with V and J called but not all clones. Of the missing ones, under half trace to an unresolved V gene in checked studies; the others have no known cause. The sample has 210,000 or so clones on record, approximately 79% of them singletons. The ten largest clones represent 13% of the sample. The sample consisted of peripheral blood. Receptor source: a man aged 50 to 60 who had recovered from COVID-19.

For the CDR3, the DNA is TGTGCCAGCAGCTCAACACAGGGGGACACTGAAGCTTTCTTT. Its translation: CASSSTQGDTEAFF. The rearrangement links TRBV7-3 to TRBJ1-1; 8 bases are shared with TRBD1. Trimming took 4 bases from V and 3 from J; bases not matched to a gene: 4. Germline CDR1 and CDR2: SGHTA and FQGTGA. This CDR3 has 14 residues.

This chain joins TRBV29-1 and TRBJ2-5; a possible D gene is TRBD1 (6 bases). The germline CDR1 and CDR2 sequences are SQVTM and ANQGSEA. The germline V and J ends were trimmed by 7 bases and 0 bases, with 12 bases remaining between them. The CDR3 is 13 amino acids. The CDR3 loop is CSAGWTDQETQYF. CDR3 DNA sequence: TGCAGCGCCGGATGGACAGACCAAGAGACCCAGTACTTC.

The gene calls are TRBV11-2 and TRBJ1-5; D is ambiguous. This CDR3 region has 14 residues. The V gene's germline CDR1 is SGHAT and CDR2 FQNNGV. Trimming shortened V by 2 bases and J by 4 bases, and 9 bases separated the two germline ends. The CDR3: CASSLNSPNQPQHF. As DNA, the CDR3 is TGTGCCAGCAGCTTAAACAGCCCAAATCAGCCCCAGCATTTT. Supplemented by reference TRBV11-2 and TRBJ1-5, the full variable domain reads EAGVAQSPRYKIIEKRQSVAFWCNPISGHATLYWYQQILGQGPKLLIQFQNNGVVDDSQLPKDRFSAERLKGVDSTLKIQPAKLEDSAVYLCASSLNSPNQPQHFGDGTRLSIL.

The chain recombines TRBV18 with TRBJ2-1, with 9 bases fitting TRBD2. Per germline, CDR1 KGHSH and CDR2 LQKENI. The length of the CDR3 is 14 residues. The V segment lost 0 bases and the J segment 9 bases; nucleotides outside the gene matches: 3. The CDR3 here is CASSPPGTSSEQFF. The CDR3 nucleotides read TGTGCCAGCTCACCACCAGGGACTAGCAGTGAGCAGTTCTTC. The entire variable domain, with the rest obtained from reference TRBV18 and TRBJ2-1, is as follows: NAGVMQNPRHLVRRRGQEARLRCSPMKGHSHVYWYRQLPEEGLKFMVYLQKENIIDESGMPKERFSAEFPKEGPSILRIQQVVRGDSAAYFCASSPPGTSSEQFFGPGTRLTVL.

The chain joins TRBV6-5 to TRBJ1-1, with D possibly TRBD1 on 6 matching bases. There are 12 residues in the CDR3. Trimming took off 10 bases at V and 3 bases at J, with 12 bases between the two ends. Germline lookup yields CDR1 MNHEY and CDR2 SVGAGI. This chain's CDR3 is CAIQGRHTEAFF. CDR3 nucleotides: TGTGCCATACAGGGTCGACACACTGAAGCTTTCTTT.

Many counts were recorded for this clone. The DNA is omitted, as the CDR3 cannot be located on it reliably, and the CDR3 follows TCRdb's listing. The CDR3 sequence: CAWSVGTGTFF. The chain links TRBV30 to TRBJ1-5. The V gene's germline CDR1 is GTSNPN and CDR2 SVGIG (reference sequence). The CDR3 is 11 amino acids long, termini counted.

The chain links TRBV15 to TRBJ2-6, with D unclear. This CDR3 has 18 residues. Per germline, CDR1 LNHNV and CDR2 YYDKDF (reference sequence). Trimming took off 1 base at V and 2 bases at J, with 15 bases between the two ends. CDR3 amino acids: CATSRGQVLVPGANVLTF. The CDR3 DNA reads TGTGCCACCAGCAGAGGTCAAGTATTAGTTCCTGGGGCCAACGTCCTGACTTTC. Together with reference TRBV15 and TRBJ2-6, the CDR3 gives the full variable domain: DAMVIQNPRYQVTQFGKPVTLSCSQTLNHNVMYWYQQKSSQAPKLLFHYYDKDFNNEADTPDNFQSRRPNTSFCFLDIRSPGLGDTAMYLCATSRGQVLVPGANVLTFGAGSRLTVL.

This clone has more than one count but fewer than ten. V gene TRBV14 combines with J gene TRBJ2-1; 8 bases line up with TRBD2. The CDR3 extends over 14 amino acids. V lost 1 base, J lost 6 bases, and 2 bases stayed unmatched. Germline CDR1 reads SGHDN; CDR2 reads FVKESK. Here the CDR3 reads CASSQAGTSNEQFF. In nucleotides, the CDR3 is TGTGCCAGCAGCCAAGCCGGGACTAGCAATGAGCAGTTCTTC.

The chain joins TRBV9 to TRBJ1-6; possibly TRBD1 for D (5 bases). Germline lookup yields CDR1 SGDLS and CDR2 YYNGEE. This CDR3 has 16 amino acids. The V and J ends lost 0 bases and 7 bases respectively, with 14 bases between them. DNA for the CDR3: TGTGCCAGCAGCGTAGGCACGGGGGGGGACAATTCACCCCTCCACTTT. Protein: CASSVGTGGDNSPLHF.

CDR3: CASSVAGGTGELFF. DNA for the CDR3: TGTGCCAGCAGCGTAGCGGGAGGGACCGGGGAGCTGTTTTTT. This chain uses TRBV9 with TRBJ2-2, with 8 bases matching TRBD2. Germline CDR1 and CDR2: SGDLS and YYNGEE. The V segment lost 0 bases and the J segment 5 bases; nucleotides outside the gene matches: 0. This CDR3 region has 14 residues.

The chain has TRBV3-1 (or the pseudogene TRBV3-2) and TRBJ1-5; no clear D. This CDR3 comprises 15 residues. CDR1 and CDR2 (germline): LGHDT, YNNKEL (reference sequence). V was shortened by 0 bases and J by 4 bases, with 10 bases between the two germline ends. CDR3 coding DNA: TGTGCCAGCAGCCAAGATTTCGACGGGAATCAGCCCCAGCATTTT. Protein: CASSQDFDGNQPQHF.

This clone was counted ten times or more. The chain carries TRBV27 and TRBJ1-3, with D perhaps matching TRBD1 (5 bases). This CDR3 is 14 amino acids long. The V gene lost 6 bases and the J gene lost 2 bases, with 11 bases spanning the gap. Germline CDR1 and CDR2: MNHEY and SMNVEV (reference sequence). The CDR3 DNA follows: TGTGCCAGCAGAGGGGCGGGGGCTGGAAACACCATATATTTT. Amino acid sequence: CASRGAGAGNTIYF.

This chain uses TRBV6-5 with TRBJ2-1, with 7 nucleotides matching TRBD1. Germline CDR1 is MNHEY and CDR2 is SVGAGI. The CDR3 is 15 amino acids. Trimming took 7 bases from V and 9 from J; bases not matched to a gene: 15. CDR3 sequence (DNA): TGTGCCAGCACCCAACAGGGGCAAAATTATGGTGAGCAGTTCTTC. Protein product: CASTQQGQNYGEQFF.

This clone was seen at least ten times. The chain joins TRBV27 to TRBJ2-1; 7 bases match TRBD2. Trimming at V came to 7 bases and at J to 0 bases, leaving 9 bases not matched to a gene. Germline V CDR1 and CDR2: MNHEY, SMNVEV (reference sequence). The CDR3 has 16 residues. This CDR3 is CASNRGGSSSYNEQFF. CDR3 nucleotides: TGTGCCAGCAACCGAGGCGGGAGTAGCTCCTACAATGAGCAGTTCTTC.

This chain connects TRBV29-1 to TRBJ1-2; D is ambiguous. The V end lost 4 bases, the J end lost 0 bases, and 12 bases lay between the germline ends. The V gene's germline CDR1 is SQVTM and CDR2 ANQGSEA. The length of the CDR3 is 14 residues. The CDR3 bases are TGCAGCGTTGGAGGGTTAAATGCTAACTATGGCTACACCTTC. Protein product: CSVGGLNANYGYTF. Complete variable domain (other parts from reference TRBV29-1 and TRBJ1-2): SAVISQKPSRDICQRGTSLTIQCQVDSQVTMMFWYRQQPGQSLTLIATANQGSEATYESGFVIDKFPISRPNLTFSTLTVSNMSPEDSSIYLCSVGGLNANYGYTFGSGTRLTVV.

The CDR3 DNA reads as TGTGCCAGCAGCTTAACTGTGAGTTTGTCCCCAGGTATCTCCTACGAGCAGTACTTC. It encodes CASSLTVSLSPGISYEQYF. The chain couples TRBV7-3 to TRBJ2-7; the D is unclear. Germline lookup yields CDR1 SGHTA and CDR2 FQGTGA. V shed 0 bases and J shed 0 bases, with 21 bases lying between them. This CDR3 spans 19 amino acids. Together with reference TRBV7-3 and TRBJ2-7, the CDR3 gives the full variable domain: GAGVSQTPSNKVTEKGKYVELRCDPISGHTALYWYRQSLGQGPEFLIYFQGTGAADDSGLPNDRFFAVRPEGSVSTLKIQRTERGDSAVYLCASSLTVSLSPGISYEQYFGPGTRLTVT.

The chain employs TRBV7-2 and TRBJ2-7; 8 bases fit TRBD1. The CDR3 is made up of 15 amino acids. Unmatched junction bases numbered 6, after V lost 1 base and J lost 4 bases. Germline assignment: CDR1 SGHTA and CDR2 FQGNSA. CDR3 sequence: CASSLVGTGGYEQYF. DNA for the CDR3: TGTGCCAGCAGCTTAGTGGGGACAGGTGGATACGAGCAGTACTTC.

This clone has more than one count but fewer than ten. This rearrangement joins TRBV2 to TRBJ1-1, with 10 bases lining up with TRBD1. This CDR3 region has 17 residues. The V and J ends lost 5 bases and 1 base, in that order; junction bases with no gene match: 10. Germline V lookup: CDR1 SNHLY, CDR2 FYNNEI. The CDR3 bases are TGTGCCAGCAGTACTGGACAGGGGGAGTCGCCGAACACTGAAGCTTTCTTT. It yields the protein CASSTGQGESPNTEAFF.

The V call is TRBV11-2, the J call TRBJ1-1; TRBD1 aligns across 8 bases. V lost 8 bases to trimming and J lost 4 bases; unmatched junction nucleotides: 9. The length of the CDR3 is 14 residues. Germline V CDR1 and CDR2: SGHAT, FQNNGV. The CDR3 reads CASFGQGATTEAFF. CDR3 nucleotide sequence: TGTGCCAGCTTTGGGCAGGGGGCGACCACTGAAGCTTTCTTT. Variable domain in full (rest from reference TRBV11-2 and TRBJ1-1): EAGVAQSPRYKIIEKRQSVAFWCNPISGHATLYWYQQILGQGPKLLIQFQNNGVVDDSQLPKDRFSAERLKGVDSTLKIQPAKLEDSAVYLCASFGQGATTEAFFGQGTRLTVV.

This clone turned up a few times. The V call is TRBV5-4, the J call TRBJ1-2; D gene ambiguous. V dropped 1 base and J dropped 2 bases, with 12 bases sitting between them. This CDR3 has 15 amino acids. Germline loops: CDR1 SGHNT, CDR2 YYREEE (reference sequence). In nucleotides, the CDR3 is TGTGCCAGCAGCTTGCCACTAGCGCAAAACTATGGCTACACCTTC. Residues: CASSLPLAQNYGYTF.

This chain joins TRBV4-1 and TRBJ2-1, with 14 bases fitting TRBD2. V gave up 4 bases and J gave up 5 bases; unmatched junction bases: 1. CDR1 is MGHRA, CDR2 YSYEKL, per germline. The length of the CDR3 is 15 residues. CDR3 loop: CASSRGLAGDNEQFF. CDR3 DNA sequence: TGCGCCAGCAGCCGGGGACTAGCGGGAGACAATGAGCAGTTCTTC.